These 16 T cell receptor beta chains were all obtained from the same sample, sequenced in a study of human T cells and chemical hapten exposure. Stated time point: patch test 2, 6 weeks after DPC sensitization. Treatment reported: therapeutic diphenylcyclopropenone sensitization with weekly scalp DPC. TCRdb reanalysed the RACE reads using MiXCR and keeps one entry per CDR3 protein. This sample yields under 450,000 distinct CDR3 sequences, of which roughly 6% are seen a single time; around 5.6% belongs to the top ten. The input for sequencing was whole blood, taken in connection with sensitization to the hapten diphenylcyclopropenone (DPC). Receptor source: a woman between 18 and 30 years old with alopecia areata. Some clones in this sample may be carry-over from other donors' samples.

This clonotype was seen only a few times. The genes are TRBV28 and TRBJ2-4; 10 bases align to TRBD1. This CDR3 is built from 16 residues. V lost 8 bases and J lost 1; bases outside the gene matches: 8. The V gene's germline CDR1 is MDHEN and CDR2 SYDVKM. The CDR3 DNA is TGTGCCAGCGGGACAGGGGCGGTGGGGGCCAAAAACATTCAGTACTTC. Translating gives CASGTGAVGAKNIQYF.

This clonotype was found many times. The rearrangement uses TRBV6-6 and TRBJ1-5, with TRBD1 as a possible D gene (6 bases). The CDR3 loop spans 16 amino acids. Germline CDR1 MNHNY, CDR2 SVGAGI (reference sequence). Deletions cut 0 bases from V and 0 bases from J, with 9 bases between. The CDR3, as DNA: TGTGCCAGCAGTTACTCAGAGGGGGTTAGCAATCAGCCCCAGCATTTT. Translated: CASSYSEGVSNQPQHF.

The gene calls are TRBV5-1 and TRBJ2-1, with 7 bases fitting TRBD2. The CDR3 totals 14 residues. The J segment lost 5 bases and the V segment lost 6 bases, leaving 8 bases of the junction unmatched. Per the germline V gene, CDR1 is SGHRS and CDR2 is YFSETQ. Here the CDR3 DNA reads TGCGCCAGCAATCTAGAGCGGGGAAACAATGAGCAGTTCTTC. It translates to CASNLERGNNEQFF.

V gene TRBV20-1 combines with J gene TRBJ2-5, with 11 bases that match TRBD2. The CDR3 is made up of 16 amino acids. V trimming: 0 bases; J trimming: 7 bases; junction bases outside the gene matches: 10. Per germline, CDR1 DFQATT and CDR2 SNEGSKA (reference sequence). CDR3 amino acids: CSARDLLAGAGGTQYF. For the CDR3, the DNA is TGCAGTGCTAGAGATTTACTAGCGGGGGCCGGAGGGACCCAGTACTTC.

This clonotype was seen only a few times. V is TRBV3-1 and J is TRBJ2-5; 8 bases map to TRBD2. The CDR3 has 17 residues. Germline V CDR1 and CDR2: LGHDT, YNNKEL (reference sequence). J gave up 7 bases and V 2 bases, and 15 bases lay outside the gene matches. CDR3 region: CASSQRSASGFPGTQYF. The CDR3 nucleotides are TGTGCCAGCAGCCAAAGATCGGCTAGCGGGTTTCCAGGGACCCAGTACTTC.

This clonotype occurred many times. This chain's CDR3 is CASSYSMQTEAFF. CDR3 nucleotide sequence: TGTGCCAGCAGTTACTCGATGCAGACTGAAGCTTTCTTT. This chain links TRBV6-6 with TRBJ1-1; D is unresolved. Germline assignment: CDR1 MNHNY and CDR2 SVGAGI (reference sequence). CDR3 size: 13 residues. V was cut by 0 bases and J by 5 bases, with 7 bases left in between.

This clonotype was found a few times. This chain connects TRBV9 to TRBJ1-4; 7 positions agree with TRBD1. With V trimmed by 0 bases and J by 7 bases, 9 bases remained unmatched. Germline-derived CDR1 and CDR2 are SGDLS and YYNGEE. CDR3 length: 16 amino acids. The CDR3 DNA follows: TGTGCCAGCAGCGTAGGAACTGACAGGGACGGTGAAAAACTGTTTTTT. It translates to CASSVGTDRDGEKLFF.

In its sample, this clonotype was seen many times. Here the CDR3 DNA reads TGTGCCAGCGGCTACAGGACCCATGGCTACACCTTC. It is translated as CASGYRTHGYTF. The V gene is TRBV28, the J gene TRBJ1-2; D perhaps matches TRBD1 (5 bases). Trimming took off 8 bases at V and 6 bases at J, with 13 bases between the two ends. The CDR3 contains 12 residues. CDR1 and CDR2 from the germline V gene are MDHEN and SYDVKM.

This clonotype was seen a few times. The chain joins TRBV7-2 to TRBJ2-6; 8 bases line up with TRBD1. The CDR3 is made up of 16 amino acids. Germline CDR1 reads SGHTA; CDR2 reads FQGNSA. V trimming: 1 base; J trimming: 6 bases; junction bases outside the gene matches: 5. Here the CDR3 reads CASSLGTGYEANVLTF. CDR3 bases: TGTGCCAGCAGCTTAGGGACAGGGTATGAGGCCAACGTCCTGACTTTC.

The DNA for the CDR3 is TGTGCCAGCTCACCAGTTAAGGGAGCTGAAGCTTTCTTT. Translating it yields CASSPVKGAEAFF. This rearrangement joins TRBV18 to TRBJ1-1; no clear D. V was shortened by 2 bases and J by 6 bases, with 10 bases between the two germline ends. Germline V gene lookup returns CDR1 KGHSH and CDR2 LQKENI. This CDR3 comprises 13 residues.

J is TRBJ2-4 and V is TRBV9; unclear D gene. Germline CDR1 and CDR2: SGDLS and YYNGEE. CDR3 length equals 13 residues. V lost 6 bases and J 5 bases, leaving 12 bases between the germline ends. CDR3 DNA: TGTGCCAGCAATTGGGCGGCAGAAAACATTCAGTACTTC. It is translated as CASNWAAENIQYF.

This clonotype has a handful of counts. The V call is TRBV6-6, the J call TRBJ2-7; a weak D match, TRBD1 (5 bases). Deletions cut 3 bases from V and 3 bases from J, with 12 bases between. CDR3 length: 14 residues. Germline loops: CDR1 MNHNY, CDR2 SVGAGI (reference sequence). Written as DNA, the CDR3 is TGTGCCAGCAGTTATAATCCAGGGTTCTACGAGCAGTACTTC. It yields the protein CASSYNPGFYEQYF.

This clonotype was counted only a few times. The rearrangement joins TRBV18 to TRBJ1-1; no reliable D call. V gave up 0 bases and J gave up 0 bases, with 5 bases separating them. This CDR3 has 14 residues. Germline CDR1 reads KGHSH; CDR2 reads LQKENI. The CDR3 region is CASSPPPLNTEAFF. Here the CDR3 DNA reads TGTGCCAGCTCACCACCGCCCTTGAACACTGAAGCTTTCTTT.

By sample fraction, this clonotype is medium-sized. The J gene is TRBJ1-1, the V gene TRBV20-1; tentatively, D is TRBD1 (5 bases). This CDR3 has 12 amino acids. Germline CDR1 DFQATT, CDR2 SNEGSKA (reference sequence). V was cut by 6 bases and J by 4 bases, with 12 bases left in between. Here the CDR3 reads CSAVRGGTEAFF. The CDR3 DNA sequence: TGCAGTGCAGTACGGGGCGGCACTGAAGCTTTCTTT.

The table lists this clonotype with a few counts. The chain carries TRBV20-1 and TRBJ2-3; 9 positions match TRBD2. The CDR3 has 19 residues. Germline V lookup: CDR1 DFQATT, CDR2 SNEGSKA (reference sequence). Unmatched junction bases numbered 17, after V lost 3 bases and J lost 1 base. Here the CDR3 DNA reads TGCAGTGCTAGGGACGCCGGGACTAGCACTCGTTCCCGCACAGATACGCAGTATTTT. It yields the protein CSARDAGTSTRSRTDTQYF.

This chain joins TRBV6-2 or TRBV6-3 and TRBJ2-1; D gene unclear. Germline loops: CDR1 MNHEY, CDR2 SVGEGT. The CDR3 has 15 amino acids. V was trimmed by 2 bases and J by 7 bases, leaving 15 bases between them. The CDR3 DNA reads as TGTGCCAGCAGTTACAGATTATACAAGAATAATGAGCAGTTCTTC. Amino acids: CASSYRLYKNNEQFF.